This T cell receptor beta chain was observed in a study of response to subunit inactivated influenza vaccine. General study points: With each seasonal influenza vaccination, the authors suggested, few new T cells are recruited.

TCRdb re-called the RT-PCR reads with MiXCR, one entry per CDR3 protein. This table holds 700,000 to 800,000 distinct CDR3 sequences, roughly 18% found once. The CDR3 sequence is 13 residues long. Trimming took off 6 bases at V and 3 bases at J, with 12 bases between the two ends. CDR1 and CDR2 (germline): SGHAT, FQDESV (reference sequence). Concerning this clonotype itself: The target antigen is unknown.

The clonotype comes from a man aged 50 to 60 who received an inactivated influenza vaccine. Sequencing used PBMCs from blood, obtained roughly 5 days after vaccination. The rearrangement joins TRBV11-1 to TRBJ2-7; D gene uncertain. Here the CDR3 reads CASRSDNHYEQYF. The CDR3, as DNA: TGTGCCAGCAGATCCGACAATCACTACGAGCAGTACTTC.